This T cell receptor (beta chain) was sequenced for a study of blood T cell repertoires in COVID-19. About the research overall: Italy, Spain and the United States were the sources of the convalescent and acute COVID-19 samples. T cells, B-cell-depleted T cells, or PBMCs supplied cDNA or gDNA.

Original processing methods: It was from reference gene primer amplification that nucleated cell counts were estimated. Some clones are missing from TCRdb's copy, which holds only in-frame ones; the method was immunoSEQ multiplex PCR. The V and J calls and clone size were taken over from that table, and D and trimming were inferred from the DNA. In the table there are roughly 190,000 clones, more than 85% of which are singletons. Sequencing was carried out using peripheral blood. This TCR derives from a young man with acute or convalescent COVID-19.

CDR3 sequence reads: CASSLALAGGAKNSPLHF. CDR3 bases: TGCGCCAGCAGCTTGGCCTTGGCAGGGGGCGCGAAGAATTCACCCCTCCACTTT. The chain links TRBV5-1 to TRBJ1-6; 8 bases line up with TRBD1. Germline V CDR1 and CDR2: SGHRS, YFSETQ. The trim removed 0 bases at V and 7 bases at J, leaving 12 bases unmatched. CDR3 length equals 18 residues.